Sequencing of this TCR beta chain was carried out in a study of beta chain features in type 1 diabetes. Every bit of the isolated RNA underwent reverse transcription, so sequencing read expressed TCRB transcripts. TCRdb's copy holds only in-frame clones and misses some; the assay was immunoSEQ multiplex PCR. This table holds hundreds of thousands of clones, less than 15% found once. Germline CDR1 reads SGDLS; CDR2 reads YYNGEE. Trimming cost V 1 base and J 5 bases, with 11 bases left between them. The CDR3 contains 14 residues. CD45RO/CCR7/CD25/CD127/CD95/CD27 separated CD4+ naive, central memory, regulatory and stem cell-like memory cells by sorting. Regarding the study as a whole: Possibly, sequencing cDNA over-represented cells that had high TCR expression levels.

Details on this clone: No antigen is known for it.

This chain uses TRBV9 with TRBJ2-3, with D perhaps matching TRBD1 (5 bases). The clonotype originates from a man aged 25 to 45 in good health. Sequencing was performed on central memory CD4+ T cells from blood. This CDR3 is CASSVTPTEDTQYF. The CDR3 DNA is TGTGCCAGCAGCGTAACCCCGACAGAAGATACGCAGTATTTT.